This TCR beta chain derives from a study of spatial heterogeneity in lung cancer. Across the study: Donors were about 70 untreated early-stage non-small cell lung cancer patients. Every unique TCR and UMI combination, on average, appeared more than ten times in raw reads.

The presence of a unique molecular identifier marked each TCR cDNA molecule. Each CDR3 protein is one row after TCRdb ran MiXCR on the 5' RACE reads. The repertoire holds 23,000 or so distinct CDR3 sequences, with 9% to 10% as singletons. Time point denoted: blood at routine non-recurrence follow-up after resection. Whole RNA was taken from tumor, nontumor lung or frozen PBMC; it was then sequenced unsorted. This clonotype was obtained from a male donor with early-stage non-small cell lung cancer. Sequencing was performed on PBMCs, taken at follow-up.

The CDR3 coding sequence is TGCGCCAGCAGCCCGGAGATGAGCCATCCCTATGGCTACACCTTC. Translated, it gives CASSPEMSHPYGYTF. The J gene is TRBJ1-2, the V gene TRBV5-1; D gene ambiguous. The V and J ends lost 4 bases and 4 bases respectively, with 17 bases between them. Germline loops: CDR1 SGHRS, CDR2 YFSETQ. The CDR3 runs 15 residues.